This TCR beta chain comes out of a study of neurological immune-mediated disorders. This clonotype has ten or more counts. From germline, CDR1 is DFQATT and CDR2 SNEGSKA (reference sequence). The CDR3 extends over 14 amino acids. Trimming shortened V by 0 bases and J by 7 bases, and 12 bases separated the two germline ends. TCRdb analysed the 5' RACE reads with MiXCR anew, one entry per CDR3 protein. This table holds tens of thousands of distinct CDR3 sequences, roughly 10% found once. This sequence originates from a man in his forties or fifties in good health. The J gene is TRBJ1-4, the V gene TRBV20-1; D may be TRBD1 (6 bases). The specimen sequenced was PBMCs. CDR3 region: CSARETGQGEKLFF. The CDR3 nucleotides are TGCAGTGCTAGAGAGACAGGTCAAGGTGAAAAACTGTTTTTT.